A single sample is the source of the 15 T cell receptor beta chains below, sequenced in a study of shared clonotypes between healthy human individuals. Sequenced by immunoSEQ multiplex PCR; TCRdb stores in-frame clones only, minus some. The table includes hundreds of thousands of clones, about 74% detected once. The sample taken for sequencing was PBMCs. The receptors stem from a woman between 35 and 50 years old in good health. Some clones in this sample may be carry-over from other donors' samples.

This clone appeared once. The chain couples TRBV19 to TRBJ1-2; 7 nucleotides agree with TRBD1. CDR3 length: 15 amino acids. CDR1 and CDR2 from the germline V gene are LNHDA and SQIVND (reference sequence). After removal of 6 bases from V and 6 bases from J, the junction contained 13 bases not matched to a gene. The CDR3 sequence is CASRRQGGLTDGYTF. CDR3 nucleotides: TGTGCCAGTAGGCGACAGGGCGGCCTCACAGATGGCTACACCTTC.

This clone was picked up a small number of times. Other DNA sequences of this sample code for an identical CDR3. The gene calls are TRBV5-4 and TRBJ1-4; 8 bases map to TRBD1. Germline assignment: CDR1 SGHNT and CDR2 YYREEE (reference sequence). This CDR3 region has 14 residues. Trimming removed 4 bases from V and 4 bases from J; junction bases left unmatched: 3. CDR3 residues: CASSLDRGNEKLFF. CDR3 nucleotide sequence: TGTGCCAGCAGCCTAGACAGGGGTAATGAAAAACTGTTTTTT. Full variable domain (outside the CDR3, taken from reference TRBV5-4 and TRBJ1-4): ETGVTQSPTHLIKTRGQQVTLRCSSQSGHNTVSWYQQALGQGPQFIFQYYREEENGRGNFPPRFSGLQFPNYSSELNVNALELDDSALYLCASSLDRGNEKLFFGSGTQLSVL.

The chain is built from TRBV5-4 and TRBJ2-3, with unresolved D. The CDR3 sequence is 14 residues long. Germline loops: CDR1 SGHNT, CDR2 YYREEE (reference sequence). The ends were cut back, 4 bases at V and 5 bases at J, with 14 bases in the middle. Written as DNA, the CDR3 is TGTGCCAGCAGCCCCCAGGACCACAGAGATACGCAGTATTTT. It specifies CASSPQDHRDTQYF.

The chain combines TRBV30 with TRBJ1-1; D is unclear. Trimming cost V 0 bases and J 1 base, with 6 bases left between them. There are 13 residues in the CDR3. Per the germline V gene, CDR1 is GTSNPN and CDR2 is SVGIG (reference sequence). As DNA, the CDR3 is TGTGCCTGGAGTGTCATTTGGAACACTGAAGCTTTCTTT. Translating it yields CAWSVIWNTEAFF.

V and J are TRBV30 and TRBJ2-5; D gene unclear. The J call is doubtful: the DNA matches TRBJ2-7 better. CDR1 and CDR2 from the germline V gene are GTSNPN and SVGIG (reference sequence). This CDR3 region has 12 residues. The CDR3 DNA reads as TGTGCCTGGAGTCCCTCTGGCTACGAGCAGTACTTC. It is translated as CAWSPSGYEQYF.

The chain uses TRBV21-1 and TRBJ1-4; the DNA was not used to check the table's D call, TRBD1. TRBV21-1 is classified as a pseudogene. The CDR3 runs 15 residues. In DNA form, the CDR3 reads TGTGCCAGCAACACCCCACACAGCTATTATGAAAAACTGTTTTTT. Its translation: CASNTPHSYYEKLFF.

The chain combines TRBV29-1 with TRBJ1-1, with 9 bases that match TRBD1. The CDR3 consists of 14 residues. The V and J ends lost 4 bases and 4 bases, in that order; junction bases with no gene match: 7. Germline V gene data show CDR1 as SQVTM and CDR2 as ANQGSEA. The CDR3 reads CSVAQGAGSTEAFF. CDR3 bases: TGCAGCGTTGCACAGGGGGCGGGGAGCACTGAAGCTTTCTTT.

The CDR3 DNA reads TGTGCCAGCAGTGGGGAACTCCCGGGGACCCAGTACTTC. Amino acids: CASSGELPGTQYF. The J gene is TRBJ2-5, the V gene TRBV2; D remains ambiguous. The CDR3 totals 13 residues. Deletions cut 4 bases from V and 7 bases from J, with 13 bases between. Germline V gene lookup returns CDR1 SNHLY and CDR2 FYNNEI.

Worth noting for this clone: A far larger clone is one nucleotide away, so this likely arose from a read error. In DNA, the CDR3 is TGTGCCAGCAGCTTAGAGGTGACAGGATTGGGGACCCAGTACTTC. Translated, it gives CASSLEVTGLGTQYF. This rearrangement joins TRBV7-9 to TRBJ2-5; TRBD1 might be the D (6 bases). Per germline, CDR1 SEHNR and CDR2 FQNEAQ (reference sequence). This CDR3 spans 15 amino acids. V lost 1 base to trimming and J lost 7 bases, with 16 bases between them.

This chain joins TRBV2 and TRBJ1-2, with unresolved D. The length of the CDR3 is 12 residues. V shed 3 bases and J shed 6 bases, with 8 bases lying between them. CDR1 is SNHLY, CDR2 FYNNEI, per germline. CDR3 region: CASSEGGNGYTF. CDR3 coding DNA: TGTGCCAGCAGTGAGGGAGGGAATGGCTACACCTTC. Variable domain in full (rest from reference TRBV2 and TRBJ1-2): EPEVTQTPSHQVTQMGQEVILRCVPISNHLYFYWYRQILGQKVEFLVSFYNNEISEKSEIFDDQFSVERPDGSNFTLKIRSTKLEDSAMYFCASSEGGNGYTFGSGTRLTVV.

This clone was recorded a few times. The chain combines TRBV7-9 with TRBJ2-7; the D call may be TRBD1 or TRBD2 (5 bases each). Germline CDR1 is SEHNR and CDR2 is FQNEAQ (reference sequence). This CDR3 contains 13 residues. The V end was cut by 6 bases, the J end by 7 bases, with 16 bases between. This CDR3 reads CASSTGTTGEQYF. CDR3 nucleotide sequence: TGTGCCAGCAGTACCGGGACCACGGGGGAGCAGTACTTC.

V and J are TRBV19 and TRBJ2-3; D unresolved. From germline, CDR1 is LNHDA and CDR2 SQIVND (reference sequence). Trimming took 5 bases from V and 6 from J, leaving 15 bases between them. CDR3 length: 14 amino acids. The CDR3 sequence: CASSFGRGPDTQYF. The CDR3, as DNA: TGTGCCAGTAGTTTTGGACGAGGTCCCGATACGCAGTATTTT.

The J gene is TRBJ2-7, the V gene TRBV13; TRBD1 matches at 10 bases. CDR1 is PRHDT, CDR2 FYEKMQ, per germline (reference sequence). The CDR3 has 15 amino acids. Losses at the gene ends were 0 bases for V and 3 bases for J; bases not matched to a gene: 2. CDR3 nucleotides: TGTGCCAGCAGCTTAGGAAGGACAGGGGGCTACGAGCAGTACTTC. Protein sequence: CASSLGRTGGYEQYF.

The chain is built from TRBV18 and TRBJ1-3, with unresolved D. This CDR3 comprises 14 residues. The V and J ends lost 3 bases and 0 bases respectively, with 6 bases between them. The germline CDR1 and CDR2 sequences are KGHSH and LQKENI. The CDR3 reads CASSPTNSGNTIYF. CDR3 nucleotide sequence: TGTGCCAGCTCACCTACAAACTCTGGAAACACCATATATTTT.

The rearrangement uses TRBV7-9 and TRBJ2-5; the match to TRBD2 covers 10 bases. The last part of the DNA fits TRBJ2-7 better; the J call may be wrong. Germline V gives CDR1 SEHNR, CDR2 FQNEAQ (reference sequence). This CDR3 contains 18 residues. The CDR3 sequence is CASSLNLGWASGSSEQYF. DNA for the CDR3: TGTGCCAGCAGCTTAAATCTTGGTTGGGCTAGCGGGAGTTCCGAGCAGTACTTC.